These 14 T cell receptor beta chains came from one sample sequenced in a study of OX40 agonist ivuxolimab in advanced cancers. Using immunoSEQ multiplex PCR, the repertoire was profiled, and TCRdb retains in-frame clones only, with some absent. The sample yields about 15,000 clones, roughly 80% seen once. The input for sequencing was CD4+ or CD8+ T cells sorted from blood, taken in a trial of the OX40 agonist ivuxolimab. The receptor source for this set is an adult with an advanced solid tumor such as melanoma, head and neck, liver or kidney cancer.

The chain joins TRBV2 to TRBJ2-5; the match to TRBD1 covers 9 bases. The germline V gene has CDR1 SNHLY and CDR2 FYNNEI. J lost 3 bases, V lost 4 bases, and 6 bases had no gene match. CDR3 size: 15 residues. The CDR3 DNA reads TGTGCCAGCAGTGGTGAACAGGGGGCCGAAGAGACCCAGTACTTC. Amino acid sequence: CASSGEQGAEETQYF.

The chain couples TRBV19 to TRBJ2-7, with 10 nucleotides matching TRBD1. Germline V lookup: CDR1 LNHDA, CDR2 SQIVND (reference sequence). This CDR3 spans 15 amino acids. V dropped 6 bases and J dropped 4; count of bases not matched to a gene: 9. This CDR3 is CASSAGTGVTYEQYF. The CDR3 DNA reads TGTGCCAGTAGCGCCGGGACAGGGGTAACTTACGAGCAGTACTTC.

In its sample, this clone was seen many times. The chain combines TRBV27 with TRBJ1-5; 9 bases are shared with TRBD1. V was pared by 5 bases and J by 7 bases, with 15 bases of the junction left unmatched. This CDR3 is built from 17 residues. Germline assignment: CDR1 MNHEY and CDR2 SMNVEV (reference sequence). CDR3 sequence reads: CASSPTVGTGKGQPQHF. CDR3 sequence (DNA): TGTGCCAGCAGTCCAACAGTCGGGACAGGGAAAGGACAGCCCCAGCATTTT.

The chain couples TRBV9 to TRBJ2-1, with TRBD1 as a possible D gene (6 bases). Deletions cut 0 bases from V and 14 bases from J, with 15 bases between. Germline V CDR1 and CDR2: SGDLS, YYNGEE. This CDR3 spans 13 amino acids. The CDR3 is CASSVAETGYKFF. As DNA, the CDR3 is TGTGCCAGCAGCGTAGCTGAGACAGGTTACAAGTTCTTC.

The gene calls are TRBV13 and TRBJ2-7; D may correspond to TRBD1 or TRBD2 (5 bases each). Deletions cut 3 bases from V and 4 bases from J, with 16 bases between. The CDR3 sequence is 15 residues long. CDR1 is PRHDT, CDR2 FYEKMQ, per germline (reference sequence). CDR3 in amino acids: CASSLGRLSTYEQYF. The CDR3 nucleotides read TGTGCCAGCAGCTTGGGACGACTAAGCACTTACGAGCAGTACTTC. Combining the CDR3 with reference TRBV13 and TRBJ2-7 gives the whole variable domain AAGVIQSPRHLIKEKRETATLKCYPIPRHDTVYWYQQGPGQDPQFLISFYEKMQSDKGSIPDRFSAQQFSDYHSELNMSSLELGDSALYFCASSLGRLSTYEQYFGPGTRLTVT.

This clone was seen a handful of times. The gene calls are TRBV14 and TRBJ1-2; D not resolved. The CDR3 extends over 13 amino acids. Per germline, CDR1 SGHDN and CDR2 FVKESK. Trimming left V 4 bases short and J 6 bases short, with 12 bases between. CDR3 DNA: TGTGCCAGCAGCCCTCAGGATCGCCATGGCTACACCTTC. Translation: CASSPQDRHGYTF.

The CDR3 nucleotides read TGTGCCAGCAGCTTATCGTTCGGGGAGCTGTTTTTT. Translation: CASSLSFGELFF. V is TRBV11-2 and J is TRBJ2-2; D unclear. V lost 2 bases and J 7 bases, leaving 5 bases between the germline ends. Germline V gives CDR1 SGHAT, CDR2 FQNNGV. The CDR3 loop spans 12 amino acids.

In the case of this clone: One end of the junction does not line up with germline, which may come from a read error. The chain links TRBV9 to TRBJ2-6; the D gene could be TRBD1 or TRBD2 (5 bases each). The CDR3 is 16 amino acids. Germline loops: CDR1 SGDLS, CDR2 YYNGEE. The CDR3 sequence is CASSVDRDAKAYVLTF. CDR3 nucleotide sequence: TGTGCCAGCAGCGTGGACCGGGACGCCAAGGCCTACGTCCTGACTTTC.

The V call is TRBV27, the J call TRBJ2-2; D is unclear. V lost 1 base to trimming and J lost 6 bases, with 9 bases between them. The CDR3 has 14 amino acids. CDR1 is MNHEY and CDR2 is SMNVEV in the germline V gene (reference sequence). The CDR3 protein is CASSLLVGPGELFF. The CDR3 DNA sequence: TGTGCCAGCAGTTTATTAGTGGGCCCCGGGGAGCTGTTTTTT.

This clone was detected only once. This chain links TRBV13 with TRBJ2-3, with D possibly being TRBD1 (5 bases). V was cut by 5 bases and J by 0 bases, with 12 bases left in between. Germline CDR1 and CDR2: PRHDT and FYEKMQ (reference sequence). CDR3 size: 15 residues. CDR3 protein: CASSPHQGSTDTQYF. CDR3 sequence (DNA): TGTGCCAGCAGCCCCCATCAGGGAAGCACAGATACGCAGTATTTT. Full variable domain (remainder filled in from reference TRBV13 and TRBJ2-3): AAGVIQSPRHLIKEKRETATLKCYPIPRHDTVYWYQQGPGQDPQFLISFYEKMQSDKGSIPDRFSAQQFSDYHSELNMSSLELGDSALYFCASSPHQGSTDTQYFGPGTRLTVL.

The chain is built from TRBV27 and TRBJ1-1; weak D call: TRBD1 (5 bases). Between the trimmed V and J ends, which lost 8 bases and 1 base, there was a span of 14 bases. The CDR3 totals 14 residues. Germline lookup yields CDR1 MNHEY and CDR2 SMNVEV (reference sequence). The CDR3 bases are TGTGCCAGCGCCGCGGTTGGGGGGAACACTGAAGCTTTCTTT. Amino acid sequence: CASAAVGGNTEAFF.

The J gene is TRBJ1-2, the V gene TRBV28; D is possibly TRBD1 (5 bases). The CDR3 sequence is 15 residues long. Looked up from germline, CDR1 is MDHEN and CDR2 is SYDVKM. Trimming stripped 2 bases from V and 4 bases from J, with 14 bases between. CDR3 sequence: CASSLGGKGFYGYTF. The CDR3, as DNA: TGTGCCAGCAGTTTAGGAGGGAAGGGGTTCTATGGCTACACCTTC.

This rearrangement joins TRBV6-5 to TRBJ2-1; unclear D gene. CDR1 is MNHEY and CDR2 is SVGAGI in the germline V gene. Trimming took off 0 bases at V and 5 bases at J, with 5 bases between the two ends. The CDR3 spans 13 residues. The CDR3 loop is CASSYSNHNEQFF. The CDR3 bases are TGTGCCAGCAGTTACTCGAACCACAATGAGCAGTTCTTC.

The chain uses TRBV10-2 and TRBJ1-5; unclear D gene. V lost 0 bases and J 6 bases, leaving 9 bases between the germline ends. This CDR3 has 14 amino acids. Germline V gene lookup returns CDR1 WSHSY and CDR2 SAAADI. The CDR3, as DNA: TGCGCCAGCAGTGAGTCGTCAGCGGGTCAGCCCCAGCATTTT. It codes for CASSESSAGQPQHF.